The present T cell receptor (beta chain) was sequenced within a study of spatial heterogeneity in lung cancer. The CDR3 is made up of 12 amino acids. The germline V gene has CDR1 SGHNT and CDR2 YYREEE (reference sequence). V lost 2 bases and J lost 8, with 10 bases in between. Carried by each TCR cDNA molecule was a unique molecular identifier. TCRdb re-called the 5' RACE reads through MiXCR, storing one row per CDR3 protein. Among approximately 16,000 distinct CDR3 sequences, 6.5% to 8.5% were seen once, and the ten largest hold around a fifth. The study's findings and limits: Counts of expanded intratumoral alpha and beta TCRs tracked tumor mutation counts.

Indicated time point: sample taken at primary tumor resection. Unsorted whole RNA samples from tumor, nontumor lung or frozen PBMC were sequenced. Many counts were recorded for this clonotype. Its antigen is not identified. Being off target in a library aimed at alpha chains, this beta chain has a size of little meaning. This chain joins TRBV5-4 and TRBJ1-2; D is uncertain. The source material was lung tumor tissue, sampled at surgery. The clonotype originates from a female donor with early-stage non-small cell lung cancer. CDR3 nucleotides: TGTGCCAGCAGCTTTTTACAGAGCGGCTACACCTTC. It yields the protein CASSFLQSGYTF.